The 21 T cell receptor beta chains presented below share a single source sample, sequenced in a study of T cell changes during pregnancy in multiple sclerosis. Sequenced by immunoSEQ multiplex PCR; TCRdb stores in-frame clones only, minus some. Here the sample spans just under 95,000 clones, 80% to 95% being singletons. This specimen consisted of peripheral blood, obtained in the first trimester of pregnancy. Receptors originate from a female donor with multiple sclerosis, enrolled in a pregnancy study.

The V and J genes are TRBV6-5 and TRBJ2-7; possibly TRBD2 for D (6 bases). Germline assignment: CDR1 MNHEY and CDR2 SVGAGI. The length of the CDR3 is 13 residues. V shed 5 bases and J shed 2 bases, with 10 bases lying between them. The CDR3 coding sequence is TGTGCCAGCAGTAGGACGGGAGCCTACGAGCAGTACTTC. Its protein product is CASSRTGAYEQYF.

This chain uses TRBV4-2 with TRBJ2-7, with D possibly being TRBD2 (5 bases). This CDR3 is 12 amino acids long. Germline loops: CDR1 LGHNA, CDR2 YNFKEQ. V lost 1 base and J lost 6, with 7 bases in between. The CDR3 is CASSQGAAEQYF. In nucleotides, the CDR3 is TGTGCCAGCAGCCAAGGAGCGGCCGAGCAGTACTTC.

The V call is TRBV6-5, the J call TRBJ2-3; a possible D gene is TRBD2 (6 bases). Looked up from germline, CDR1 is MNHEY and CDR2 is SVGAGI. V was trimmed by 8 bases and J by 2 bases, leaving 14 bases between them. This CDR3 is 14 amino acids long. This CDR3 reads CASRPRGFTDTQYF. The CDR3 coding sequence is TGTGCCAGCCGACCACGGGGGTTCACAGATACGCAGTATTTT.

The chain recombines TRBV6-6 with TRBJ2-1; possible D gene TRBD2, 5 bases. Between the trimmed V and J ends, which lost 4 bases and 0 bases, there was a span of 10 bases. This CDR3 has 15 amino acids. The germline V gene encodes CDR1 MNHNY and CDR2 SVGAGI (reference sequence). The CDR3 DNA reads TGTGCCAGCAGTTCTCAGCGGACCTCCTACAATGAGCAGTTCTTC. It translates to CASSSQRTSYNEQFF.

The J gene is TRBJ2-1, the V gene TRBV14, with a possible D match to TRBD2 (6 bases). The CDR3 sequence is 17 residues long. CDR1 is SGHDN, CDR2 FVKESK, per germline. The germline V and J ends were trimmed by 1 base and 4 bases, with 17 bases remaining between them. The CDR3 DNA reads TGTGCCAGCAGCCAAGTCGCCCCCAGCGGACTATACAATGAGCAGTTCTTC. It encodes CASSQVAPSGLYNEQFF.

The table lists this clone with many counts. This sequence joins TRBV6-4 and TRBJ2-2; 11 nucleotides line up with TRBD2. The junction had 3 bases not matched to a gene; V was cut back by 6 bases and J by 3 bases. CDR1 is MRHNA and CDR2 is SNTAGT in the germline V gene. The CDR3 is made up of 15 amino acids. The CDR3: CASSATSGDTGELFF. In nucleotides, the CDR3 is TGTGCCAGCAGCGCGACTAGCGGGGACACCGGGGAGCTGTTTTTT.

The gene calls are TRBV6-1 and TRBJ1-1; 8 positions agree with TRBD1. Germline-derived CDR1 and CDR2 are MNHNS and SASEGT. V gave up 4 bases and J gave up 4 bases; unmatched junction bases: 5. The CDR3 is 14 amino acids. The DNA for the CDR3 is TGTGCCAGCAGTGGTCAGGGGGCCACCACTGAAGCTTTCTTT. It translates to CASSGQGATTEAFF.

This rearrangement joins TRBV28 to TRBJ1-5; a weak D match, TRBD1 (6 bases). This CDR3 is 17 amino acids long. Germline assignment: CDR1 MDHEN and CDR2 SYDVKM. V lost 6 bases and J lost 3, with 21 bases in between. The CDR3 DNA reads TGTGCCAGCAGCCCGTGGACAGCCCAGCTTTACAATCAGCCCCAGCATTTT. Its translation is CASSPWTAQLYNQPQHF.

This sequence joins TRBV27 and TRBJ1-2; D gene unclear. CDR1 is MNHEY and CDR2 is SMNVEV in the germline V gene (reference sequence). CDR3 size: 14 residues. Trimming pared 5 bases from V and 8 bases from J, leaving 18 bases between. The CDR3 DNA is TGTGCCAGCAGTCCCGTCGACATCGGCCGGGGCTACACCTTC. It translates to CASSPVDIGRGYTF.

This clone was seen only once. The chain's CDR3 is CASSFSGTGELFF. CDR3 bases: TGTGCCAGCAGCTTTAGCGGGACCGGGGAGCTGTTTTTT. The chain has TRBV5-5 and TRBJ2-2; 7 bases fit TRBD2. With 2 bases clipped from V and 5 bases from J, the junction kept 0 bases outside the gene matches. The CDR3 runs to 13 residues. Per the germline V gene, CDR1 is SGHKS and CDR2 is YYEKEE (reference sequence).

The DNA of the CDR3 is TGCGCCAGCAGCTCCCCCGGGCGGGCTGGAGAGACCCAGTACTTC. Protein product: CASSSPGRAGETQYF. The rearrangement uses TRBV5-1 and TRBJ2-5; a possible D gene is TRBD2 (5 bases). CDR1 is SGHRS, CDR2 YFSETQ, per germline. The CDR3 length is 15 residues. Trimming removed 3 bases at V and 4 bases at J, with 16 bases between.

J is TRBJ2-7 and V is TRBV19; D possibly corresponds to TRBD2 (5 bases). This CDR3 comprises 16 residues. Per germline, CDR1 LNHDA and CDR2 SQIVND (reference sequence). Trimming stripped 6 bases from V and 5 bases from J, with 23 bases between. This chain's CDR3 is CASSHDYRFVVDEQYF. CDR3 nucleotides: TGTGCCAGTAGCCACGACTACCGTTTCGTCGTTGACGAGCAGTACTTC.

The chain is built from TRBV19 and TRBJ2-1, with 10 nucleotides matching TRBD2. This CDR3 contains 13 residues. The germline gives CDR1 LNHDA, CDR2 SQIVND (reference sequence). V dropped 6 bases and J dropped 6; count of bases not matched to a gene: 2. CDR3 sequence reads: CASSPSGSNEQFF. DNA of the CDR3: TGTGCCAGTAGCCCTAGCGGGAGCAATGAGCAGTTCTTC.

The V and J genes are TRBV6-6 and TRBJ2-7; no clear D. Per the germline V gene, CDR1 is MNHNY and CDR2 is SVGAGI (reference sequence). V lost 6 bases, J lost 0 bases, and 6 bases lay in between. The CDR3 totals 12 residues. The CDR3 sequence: CASRTGSYEQYF. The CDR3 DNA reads TGTGCCAGCAGGACGGGCTCCTACGAGCAGTACTTC.

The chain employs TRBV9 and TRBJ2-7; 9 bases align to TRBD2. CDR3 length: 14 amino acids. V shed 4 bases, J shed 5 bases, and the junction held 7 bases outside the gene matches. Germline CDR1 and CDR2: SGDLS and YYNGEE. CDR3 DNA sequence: TGTGCCAGCAGCTCAGGGGCGGGAGGGAACGAGCAGTACTTC. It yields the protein CASSSGAGGNEQYF.

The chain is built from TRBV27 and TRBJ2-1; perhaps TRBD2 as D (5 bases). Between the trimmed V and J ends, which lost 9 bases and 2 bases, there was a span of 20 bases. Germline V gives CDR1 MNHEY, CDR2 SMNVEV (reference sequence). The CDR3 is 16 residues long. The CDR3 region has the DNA TGTGCCAGTTCTACGCGGGCTACATCAGCCTACAATGAGCAGTTCTTC. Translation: CASSTRATSAYNEQFF.

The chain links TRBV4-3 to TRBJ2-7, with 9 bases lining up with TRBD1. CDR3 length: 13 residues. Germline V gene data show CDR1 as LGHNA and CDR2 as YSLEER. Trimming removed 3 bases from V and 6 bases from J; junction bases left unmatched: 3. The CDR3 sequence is CASSQGQGSEQYF. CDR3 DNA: TGCGCCAGCAGCCAGGGACAGGGATCCGAGCAGTACTTC.

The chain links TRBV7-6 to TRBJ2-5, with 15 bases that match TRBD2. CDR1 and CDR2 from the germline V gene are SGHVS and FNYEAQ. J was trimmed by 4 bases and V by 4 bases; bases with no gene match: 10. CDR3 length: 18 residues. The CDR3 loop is CASSYSGGLAGGLETQYF. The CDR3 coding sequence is TGTGCCAGCAGCTACTCAGGTGGACTAGCGGGAGGGTTAGAGACCCAGTACTTC. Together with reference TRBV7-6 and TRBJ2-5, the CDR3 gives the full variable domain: GAGVSQSPRYKVTKRGQDVALRCDPISGHVSLYWYRQALGQGPEFLTYFNYEAQQDKSGLPNDRFSAERPEGSISTLTIQRTEQRDSAMYRCASSYSGGLAGGLETQYFGPGTRLLVL.

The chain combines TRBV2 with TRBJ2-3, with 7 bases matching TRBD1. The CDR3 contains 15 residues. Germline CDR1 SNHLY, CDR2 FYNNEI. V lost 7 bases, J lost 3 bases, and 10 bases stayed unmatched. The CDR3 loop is CASIPTGARTDTQYF. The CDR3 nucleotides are TGTGCCAGCATCCCCACAGGGGCCAGAACAGATACGCAGTATTTT.

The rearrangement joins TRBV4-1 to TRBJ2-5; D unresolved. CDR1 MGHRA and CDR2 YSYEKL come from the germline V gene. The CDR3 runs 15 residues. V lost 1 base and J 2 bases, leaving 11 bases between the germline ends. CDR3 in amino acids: CASSQGLVSQETQYF. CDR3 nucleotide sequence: TGCGCCAGCAGCCAAGGGCTGGTCTCACAAGAGACCCAGTACTTC.

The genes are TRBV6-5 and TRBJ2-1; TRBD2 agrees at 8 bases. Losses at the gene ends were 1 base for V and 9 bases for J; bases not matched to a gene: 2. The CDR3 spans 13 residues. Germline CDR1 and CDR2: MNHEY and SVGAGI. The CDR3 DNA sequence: TGTGCCAGCAGTTACTACGGGAGGGCTGAGCAGTTCTTC. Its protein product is CASSYYGRAEQFF.